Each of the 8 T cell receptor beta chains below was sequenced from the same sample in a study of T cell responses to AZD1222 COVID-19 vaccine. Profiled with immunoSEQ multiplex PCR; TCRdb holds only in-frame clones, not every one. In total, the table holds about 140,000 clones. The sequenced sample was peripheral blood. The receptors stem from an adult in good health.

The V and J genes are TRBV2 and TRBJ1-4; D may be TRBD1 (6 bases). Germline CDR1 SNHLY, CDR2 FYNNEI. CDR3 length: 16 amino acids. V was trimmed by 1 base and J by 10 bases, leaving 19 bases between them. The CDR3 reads CASSEGVGDIDVKLFF. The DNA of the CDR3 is TGTGCCAGCAGTGAAGGAGTAGGGGACATTGATGTAAAACTGTTTTTT.

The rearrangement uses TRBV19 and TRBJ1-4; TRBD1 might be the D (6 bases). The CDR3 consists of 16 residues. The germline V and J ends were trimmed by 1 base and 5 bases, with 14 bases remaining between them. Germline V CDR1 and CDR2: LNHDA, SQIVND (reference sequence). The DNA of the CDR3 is TGTGCCAGTAGTATAGGCGGACAGCTTAGGAATGAAAAACTGTTTTTT. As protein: CASSIGGQLRNEKLFF.

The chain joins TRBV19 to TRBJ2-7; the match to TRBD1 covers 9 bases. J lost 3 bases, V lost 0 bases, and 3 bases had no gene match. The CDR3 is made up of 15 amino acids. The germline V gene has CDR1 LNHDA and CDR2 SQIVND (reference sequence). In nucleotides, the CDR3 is TGTGCCAGTAGTATAGATGACAGGGGGAACTACGAGCAGTACTTC. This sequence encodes CASSIDDRGNYEQYF.

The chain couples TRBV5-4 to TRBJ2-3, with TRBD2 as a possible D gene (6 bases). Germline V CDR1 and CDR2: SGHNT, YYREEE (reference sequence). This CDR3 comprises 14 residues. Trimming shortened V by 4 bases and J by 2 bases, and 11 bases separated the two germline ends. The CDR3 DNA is TGTGCCAGCAGCCCGGAGGACTACACAGATACGCAGTATTTT. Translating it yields CASSPEDYTDTQYF.

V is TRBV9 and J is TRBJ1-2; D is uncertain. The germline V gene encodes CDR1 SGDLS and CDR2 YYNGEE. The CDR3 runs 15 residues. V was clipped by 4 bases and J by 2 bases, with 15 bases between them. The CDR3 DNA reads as TGTGCCAGCAGCCGTAGGGTGGGCTCAAACTATGGCTACACCTTC. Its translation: CASSRRVGSNYGYTF. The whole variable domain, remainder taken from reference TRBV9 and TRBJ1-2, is DSGVTQTPKHLITATGQRVTLRCSPRSGDLSVYWYQQSLDQGLQFLIQYYNGEERAKGNILERFSAQQFPDLHSELNLSSLELGDSALYFCASSRRVGSNYGYTFGSGTRLTVV.

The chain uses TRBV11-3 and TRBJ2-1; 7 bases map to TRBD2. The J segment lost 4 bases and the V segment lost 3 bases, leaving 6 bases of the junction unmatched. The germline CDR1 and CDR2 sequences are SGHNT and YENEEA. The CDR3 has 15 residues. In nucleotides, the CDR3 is TGTGCCAGCAGCTTGGCAGCGGGGATATACAATGAGCAGTTCTTC. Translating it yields CASSLAAGIYNEQFF.

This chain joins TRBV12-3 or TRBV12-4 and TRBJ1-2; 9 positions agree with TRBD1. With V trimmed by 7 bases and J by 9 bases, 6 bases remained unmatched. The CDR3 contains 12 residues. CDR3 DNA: TGTGCCAGCACAGACAGGGGGGTGAGCTACACCTTC. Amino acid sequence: CASTDRGVSYTF.

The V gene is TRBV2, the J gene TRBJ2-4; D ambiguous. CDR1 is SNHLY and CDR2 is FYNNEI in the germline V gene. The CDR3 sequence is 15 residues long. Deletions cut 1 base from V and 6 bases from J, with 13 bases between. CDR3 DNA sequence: TGTGCCAGCAGTGAAGATTCCGGAAGGTTAAACATTCAGTACTTC. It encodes CASSEDSGRLNIQYF.